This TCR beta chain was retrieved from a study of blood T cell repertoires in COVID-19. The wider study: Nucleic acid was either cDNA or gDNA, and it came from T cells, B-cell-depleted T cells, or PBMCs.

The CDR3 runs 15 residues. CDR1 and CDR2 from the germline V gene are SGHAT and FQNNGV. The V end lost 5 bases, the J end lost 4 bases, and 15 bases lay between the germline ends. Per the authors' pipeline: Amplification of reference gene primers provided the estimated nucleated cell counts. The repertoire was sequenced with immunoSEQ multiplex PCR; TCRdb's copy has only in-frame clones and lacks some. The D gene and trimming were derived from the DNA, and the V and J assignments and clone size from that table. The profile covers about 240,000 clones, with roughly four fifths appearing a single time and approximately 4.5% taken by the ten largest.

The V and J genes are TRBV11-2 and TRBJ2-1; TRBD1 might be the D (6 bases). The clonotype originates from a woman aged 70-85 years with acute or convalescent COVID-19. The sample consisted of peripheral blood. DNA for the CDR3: TGTGCCAGCAGCCAAGTTATAGGACAGTACAATGAGCAGTTCTTC. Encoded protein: CASSQVIGQYNEQFF.